This T cell receptor beta chain was captured in a study of shared clonotypes between healthy human individuals. Background on the study: There were three CD4 naive, three CD4 memory, two CD8 naive and one CD8 memory plates per donor.

The sorted-subset replicate PCRs were given roughly 190 ng DNA, which is 25,000 to 35,000 T cell genomes. The data were produced by immunoSEQ multiplex PCR, yet TCRdb's version contains in-frame clones alone and is incomplete. The sample consists of 1,400,000 or so clones, approximately 98.5% of them appearing once. Germline CDR1 and CDR2: LNHDA and SQIVND (reference sequence). This CDR3 spans 14 amino acids. V lost 3 bases to trimming and J lost 15 bases; unmatched junction nucleotides: 13. CD4+ cell separation produced CD45RA+ naive and CD45RA-negative memory subsets. Notes on this clone: The antigen remains unidentified.

General study points: Among donors, sharing of clonotypes was expected to be affected by sequencing depth.

This clonotype originated in a young man in good health. Sequenced: naive CD4+ T cells sorted from blood. Stated subset: CD45RA+ positively selected. The chain recombines TRBV19 with TRBJ2-1; the match to TRBD1 covers 8 bases. The CDR3 coding sequence is TGTGCCAGTAGTATTTCCAACCCTGGGACAGGAAGGTTCTTC. Amino acids: CASSISNPGTGRFF.